The present T cell receptor (beta chain) was sequenced within a study of beta chain features in type 1 diabetes. CDR1 is LNHDA and CDR2 is SQIVND in the germline V gene (reference sequence). Trimming pared 5 bases from V and 4 bases from J, leaving 6 bases between. CDR3 length equals 12 residues. Every bit of the isolated RNA underwent reverse transcription, so sequencing read expressed TCRB transcripts. Naive, central memory and regulatory T cell samples came to a mean of roughly 4 million reads. Clones were sequenced by immunoSEQ multiplex PCR, and TCRdb holds only the in-frame ones, with some missing. In the table there are some 500,000 clones, roughly 11% of which are singletons. Via the markers CD45RO/CCR7/CD25/CD127/CD95/CD27, stem cell-like memory, regulatory, central memory and naive CD4+ cells were sorted.

Sample: naive CD4+ T cells from blood. The chain links TRBV19 to TRBJ2-1; D call uncertain. This clonotype was obtained from a woman younger than 35 in good health. The DNA for the CDR3 is TGTGCCAGTAGTTATCAGTACAATGAGCAGTTCTTC. Protein product: CASSYQYNEQFF. Based on the CDR3 plus reference TRBV19 and TRBJ2-1, the full variable domain is DGGITQSPKYLFRKEGQNVTLSCEQNLNHDAMYWYRQDPGQGLRLIYYSQIVNDFQKGDIAEGYSVSREKKESFPLTVTSAQKNPTAFYLCASSYQYNEQFFGPGTRLTVL.